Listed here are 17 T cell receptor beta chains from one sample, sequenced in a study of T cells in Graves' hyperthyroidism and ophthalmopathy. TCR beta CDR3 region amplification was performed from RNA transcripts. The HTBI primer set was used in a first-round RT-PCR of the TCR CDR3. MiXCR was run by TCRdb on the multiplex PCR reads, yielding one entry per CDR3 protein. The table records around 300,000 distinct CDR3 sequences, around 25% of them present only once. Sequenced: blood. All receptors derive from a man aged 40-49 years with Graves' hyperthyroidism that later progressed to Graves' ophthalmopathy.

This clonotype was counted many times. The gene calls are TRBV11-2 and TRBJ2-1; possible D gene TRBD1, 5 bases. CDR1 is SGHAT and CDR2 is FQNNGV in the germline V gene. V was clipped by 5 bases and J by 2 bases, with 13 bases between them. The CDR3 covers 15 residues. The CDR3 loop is CASSARQKTYNEQFF. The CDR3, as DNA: TGTGCCAGCAGCGCTAGACAGAAAACCTACAATGAGCAGTTCTTC.

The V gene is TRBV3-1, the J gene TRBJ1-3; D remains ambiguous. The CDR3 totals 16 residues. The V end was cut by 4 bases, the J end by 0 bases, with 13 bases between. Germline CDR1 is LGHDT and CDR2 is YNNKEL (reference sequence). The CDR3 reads CASSPRFGSSGNTIYF. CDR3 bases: TGTGCCAGCAGCCCCCGATTTGGCAGCTCTGGAAACACCATATATTTT. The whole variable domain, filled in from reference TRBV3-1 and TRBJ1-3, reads DTAVSQTPKYLVTQMGNDKSIKCEQNLGHDTMYWYKQDSKKFLKIMFSYNNKELIINETVPNRFSPKSPDKAHLNLHINSLELGDSAVYFCASSPRFGSSGNTIYFGEGSWLTVV.

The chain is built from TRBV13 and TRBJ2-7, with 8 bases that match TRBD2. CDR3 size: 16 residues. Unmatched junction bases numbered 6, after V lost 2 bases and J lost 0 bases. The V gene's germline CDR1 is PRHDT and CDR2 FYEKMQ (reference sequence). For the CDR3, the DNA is TGTGCCAGCAGCTTAATCCGGGAGGGTAACTCCTACGAGCAGTACTTC. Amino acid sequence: CASSLIREGNSYEQYF.

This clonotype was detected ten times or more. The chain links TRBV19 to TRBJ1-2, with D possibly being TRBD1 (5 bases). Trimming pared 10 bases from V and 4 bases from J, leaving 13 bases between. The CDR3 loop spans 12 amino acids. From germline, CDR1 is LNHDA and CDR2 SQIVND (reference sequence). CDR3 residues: CATSTEAYGYTF. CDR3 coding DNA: TGTGCCACCTCGACAGAGGCCTATGGCTACACCTTC.

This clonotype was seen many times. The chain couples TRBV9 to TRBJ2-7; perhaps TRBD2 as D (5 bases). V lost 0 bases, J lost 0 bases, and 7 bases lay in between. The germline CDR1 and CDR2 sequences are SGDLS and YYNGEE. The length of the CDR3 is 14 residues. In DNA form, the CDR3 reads TGTGCCAGCAGCGTAGGAGGGTTCTCCTACGAGCAGTACTTC. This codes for CASSVGGFSYEQYF.

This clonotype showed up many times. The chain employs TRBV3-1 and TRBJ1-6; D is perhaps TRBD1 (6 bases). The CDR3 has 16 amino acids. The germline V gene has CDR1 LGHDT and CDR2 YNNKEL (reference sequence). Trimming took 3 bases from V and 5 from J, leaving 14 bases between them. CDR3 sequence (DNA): TGTGCCAGCAGCCAGAGCGGGACAAGGAATAATTCACCCCTCCACTTT. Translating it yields CASSQSGTRNNSPLHF.

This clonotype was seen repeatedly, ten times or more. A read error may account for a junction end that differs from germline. The CDR3 DNA sequence: TGTGCCAGCAGCTTAGACAATTCACCCCTCCACTTT. Residues: CASSLDNSPLHF. J is TRBJ1-6 and V is TRBV5-1; D unclear. The germline V gene encodes CDR1 SGHRS and CDR2 YFSETQ. This CDR3 is built from 12 residues. Variable domain in full (rest from reference TRBV5-1 and TRBJ1-6): KAGVTQTPRYLIKTRGQQVTLSCSPISGHRSVSWYQQTPGQGLQFLFEYFSETQRNKGNFPGRFSGRQFSNSRSEMNVSTLELGDSALYLCASSLDNSPLHFGNGTRLTVT.

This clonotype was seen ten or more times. The chain's CDR3 is CASSLWQMNSPLHF. DNA for the CDR3: TGTGCCAGCAGTTTGTGGCAGATGAATTCACCCCTCCACTTT. The genes are TRBV12-3 or TRBV12-4 and TRBJ1-6; D not resolved. This CDR3 is built from 14 residues. V was shortened by 3 bases and J by 7 bases, with 10 bases between the two germline ends.

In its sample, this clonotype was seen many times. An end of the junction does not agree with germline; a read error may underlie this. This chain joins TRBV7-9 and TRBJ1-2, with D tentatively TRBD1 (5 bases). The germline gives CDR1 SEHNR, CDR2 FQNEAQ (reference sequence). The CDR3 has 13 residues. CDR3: CASRQGTKYGYTF. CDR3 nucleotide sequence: TGTGCCAGCAGACAAGGGACTAAGTATGGCTACACCTTC. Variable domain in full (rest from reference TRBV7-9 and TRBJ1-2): DTGVSQNPRHKITKRGQNVTFRCDPISEHNRLYWYRQTLGQGPEFLTYFQNEAQLEKSRLLSDRFSAERPKGSFSTLEIQRTEQGDSAMYLCASRQGTKYGYTFGSGTRLTVV.

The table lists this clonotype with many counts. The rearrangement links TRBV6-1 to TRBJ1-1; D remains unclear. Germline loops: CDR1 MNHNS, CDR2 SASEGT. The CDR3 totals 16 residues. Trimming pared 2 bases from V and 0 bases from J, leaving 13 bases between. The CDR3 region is CASSEIAGFMNTEAFF. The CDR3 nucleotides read TGTGCCAGCAGTGAAATCGCAGGTTTCATGAACACTGAAGCTTTCTTT.

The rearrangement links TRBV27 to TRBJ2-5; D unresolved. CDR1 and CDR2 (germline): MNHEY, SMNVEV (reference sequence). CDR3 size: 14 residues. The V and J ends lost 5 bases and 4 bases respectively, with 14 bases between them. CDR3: CASSPSSPRETQYF. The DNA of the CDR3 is TGTGCCAGCAGTCCAAGTTCACCGCGAGAGACCCAGTACTTC.

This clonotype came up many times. This CDR3 is CASILRSGTLSNQPQHF. The CDR3 region has the DNA TGTGCCAGTATTCTCCGGTCCGGGACCCTTAGCAATCAGCCCCAGCATTTT. The chain links TRBV19 to TRBJ1-5; D is possibly TRBD1 (5 bases). The germline V and J ends were trimmed by 7 bases and 0 bases, with 19 bases remaining between them. The CDR3 runs to 17 residues. Germline assignment: CDR1 LNHDA and CDR2 SQIVND (reference sequence).

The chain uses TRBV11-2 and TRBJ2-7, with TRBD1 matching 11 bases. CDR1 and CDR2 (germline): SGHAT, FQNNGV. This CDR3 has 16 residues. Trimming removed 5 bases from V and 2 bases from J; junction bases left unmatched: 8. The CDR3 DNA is TGTGCCAGCAGCCCGCAAAGGACAGGGGGCACCTACGAGCAGTACTTC. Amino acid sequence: CASSPQRTGGTYEQYF.

CDR3 sequence (DNA): TGTGCCAGCAGACCCCGTGACAGGAGGGAGACCCAGTACTTC. Translating gives CASRPRDRRETQYF. V usage is TRBV28 and J usage is TRBJ2-5; D perhaps matches TRBD1 (6 bases). Germline CDR1 and CDR2: MDHEN and SYDVKM. V was trimmed by 6 bases and J by 5 bases, leaving 16 bases between them. The CDR3 consists of 14 residues.

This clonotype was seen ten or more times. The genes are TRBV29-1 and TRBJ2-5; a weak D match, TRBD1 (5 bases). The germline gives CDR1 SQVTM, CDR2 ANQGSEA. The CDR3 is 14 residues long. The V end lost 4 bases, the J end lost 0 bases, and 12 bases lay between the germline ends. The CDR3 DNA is TGCAGCGTTGCAGACAGCGTTTACCAAGAGACCCAGTACTTC. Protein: CSVADSVYQETQYF.

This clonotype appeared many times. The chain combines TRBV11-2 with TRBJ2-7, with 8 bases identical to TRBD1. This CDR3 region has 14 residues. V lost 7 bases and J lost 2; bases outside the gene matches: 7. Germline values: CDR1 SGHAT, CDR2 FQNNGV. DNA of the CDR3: TGTGCCAGCAAAGGACAGGGTAGTCCCTACGAGCAGTACTTC. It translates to CASKGQGSPYEQYF.

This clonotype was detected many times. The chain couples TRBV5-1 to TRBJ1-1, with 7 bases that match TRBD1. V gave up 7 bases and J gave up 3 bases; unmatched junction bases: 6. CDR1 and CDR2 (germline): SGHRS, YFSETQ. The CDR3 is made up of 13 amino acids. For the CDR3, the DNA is TGCGCCAGCGCCACAGGGGTCGACACTGAAGCTTTCTTT. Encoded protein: CASATGVDTEAFF. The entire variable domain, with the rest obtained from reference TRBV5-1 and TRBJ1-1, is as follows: KAGVTQTPRYLIKTRGQQVTLSCSPISGHRSVSWYQQTPGQGLQFLFEYFSETQRNKGNFPGRFSGRQFSNSRSEMNVSTLELGDSALYLCASATGVDTEAFFGQGTRLTVV.